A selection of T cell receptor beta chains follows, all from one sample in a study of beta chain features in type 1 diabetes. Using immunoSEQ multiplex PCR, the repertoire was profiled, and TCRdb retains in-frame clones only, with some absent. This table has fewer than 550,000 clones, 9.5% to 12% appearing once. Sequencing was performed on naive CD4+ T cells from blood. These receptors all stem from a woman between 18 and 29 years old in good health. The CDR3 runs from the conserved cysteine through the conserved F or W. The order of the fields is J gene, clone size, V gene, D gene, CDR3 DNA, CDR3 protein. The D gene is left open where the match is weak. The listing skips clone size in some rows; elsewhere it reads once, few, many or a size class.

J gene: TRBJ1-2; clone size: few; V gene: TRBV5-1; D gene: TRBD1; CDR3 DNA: TGCGCCAGCAGCTACCCCGGGACAGGGAGCTATGGCTACACCTTC; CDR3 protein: CASSYPGTGSYGYTF
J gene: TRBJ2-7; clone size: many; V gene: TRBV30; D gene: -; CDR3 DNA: TGTGCCGGCCACAGACAGGCGCGACACGAGCAGTACTTC; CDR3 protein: CAGHRQARHEQYF
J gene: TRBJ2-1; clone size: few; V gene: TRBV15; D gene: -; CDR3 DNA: TGTGCCACCAGCAGAGATCGAGGAGGGAACAATGAGCAGTTCTTC; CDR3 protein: CATSRDRGGNNEQFF
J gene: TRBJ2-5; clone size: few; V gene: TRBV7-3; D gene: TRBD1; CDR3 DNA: TGTGCCAGCTCAACACAGGGGGACCAAGAGACCCAGTACTTC; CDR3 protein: CASSTQGDQETQYF
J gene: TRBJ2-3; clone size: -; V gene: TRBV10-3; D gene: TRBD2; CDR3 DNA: TGTGCCATCAGTGGACGACTAGCGGCCACAGATACGCAGTATTTT; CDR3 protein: CAISGRLAATDTQYF
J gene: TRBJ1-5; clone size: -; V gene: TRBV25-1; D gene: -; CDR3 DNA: TGTGCCAGCAGCCTTGGAGGGGGTCGCAATCAGCCCCAGCATTTT; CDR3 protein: CASSLGGGRNQPQHF
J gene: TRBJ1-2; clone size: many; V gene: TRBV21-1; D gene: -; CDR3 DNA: TGTGCCAGCAATGAAAATGGCTACACCTTC; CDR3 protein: CASNENGYTF
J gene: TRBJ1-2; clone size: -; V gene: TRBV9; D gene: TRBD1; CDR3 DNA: TGTGCCAGCAGCGTAGCCGGGACAGGGGTCTATGGCTACACCTTC; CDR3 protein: CASSVAGTGVYGYTF
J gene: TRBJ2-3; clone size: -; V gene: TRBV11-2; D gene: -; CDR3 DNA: TGTGCCAGCAGGCCTCGAGGGGGGAGGTTAAATACGCAGTATTTT; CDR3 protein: CASRPRGGRLNTQYF
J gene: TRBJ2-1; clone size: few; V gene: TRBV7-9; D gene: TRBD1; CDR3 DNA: TGTGCCAGCAGCCGGGACAGGGAGAATGAGCAGTTCTTC; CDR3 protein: CASSRDRENEQFF
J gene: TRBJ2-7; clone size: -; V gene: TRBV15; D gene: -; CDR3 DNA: TGTGCCACCAGCAGAGCGCGGTTCTACGAGCAGTACTTC; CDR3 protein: CATSRARFYEQYF
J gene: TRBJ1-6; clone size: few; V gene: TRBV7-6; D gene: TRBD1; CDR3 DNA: TGTGCCAGCAGCTACGGACAGGGGAGCAAACCCCTCCACTTT; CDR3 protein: CASSYGQGSKPLHF
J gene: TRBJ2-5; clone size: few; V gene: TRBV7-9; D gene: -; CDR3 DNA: TGTGCCAGCAGCTTAGCACGGTCGACGTACCAAGAGACCCAGTACTTC; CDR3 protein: CASSLARSTYQETQYF
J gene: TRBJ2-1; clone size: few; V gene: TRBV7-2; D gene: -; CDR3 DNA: TGTGCCAGCAGCTACGGGACATTGAAAGATGAGCAGTTCTTC; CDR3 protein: CASSYGTLKDEQFF
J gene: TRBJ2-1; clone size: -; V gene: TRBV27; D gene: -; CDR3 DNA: TGTGCCAGCAGACAAGGAACTTACCATTCCTACAATGAGCAGTTCTTC; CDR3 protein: CASRQGTYHSYNEQFF
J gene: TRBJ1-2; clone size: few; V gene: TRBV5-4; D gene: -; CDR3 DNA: TGTGCCAGCAGCTTGGTGGTAAAAGATGGCTACACCTTC; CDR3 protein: CASSLVVKDGYTF
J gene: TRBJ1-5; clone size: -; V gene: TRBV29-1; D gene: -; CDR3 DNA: TGCAGCGTTGATACTGGGGGCGGTCAGCCCCAGCATTTT; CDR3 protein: CSVDTGGGQPQHF
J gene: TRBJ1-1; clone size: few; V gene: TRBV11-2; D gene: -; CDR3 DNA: TGTGCCAGCAGCCTGACAGCGAACACTGAAGCTTTCTTT; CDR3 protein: CASSLTANTEAFF
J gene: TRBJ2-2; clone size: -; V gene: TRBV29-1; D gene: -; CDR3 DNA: TGCAGCGTTGAAACCGGATATAGTTCCGGGGAGCTGTTTTTT; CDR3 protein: CSVETGYSSGELFF
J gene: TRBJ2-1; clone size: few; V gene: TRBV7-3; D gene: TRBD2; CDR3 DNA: TGTGCCAGCAGCTTATCCGCGGGAGCGAGCAATGAGCAGTTCTTC; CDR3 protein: CASSLSAGASNEQFF
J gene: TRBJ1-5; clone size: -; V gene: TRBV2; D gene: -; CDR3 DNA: TGTGCCAGCAGTCCAGGGAATTCTCAGCCCCAGCATTTT; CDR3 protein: CASSPGNSQPQHF
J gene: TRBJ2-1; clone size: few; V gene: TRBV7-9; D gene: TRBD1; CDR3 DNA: TGTGCCAGCAGCTTAAGGGACAGGATGAGCGTAGAGCAGTTCTTC; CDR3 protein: CASSLRDRMSVEQFF
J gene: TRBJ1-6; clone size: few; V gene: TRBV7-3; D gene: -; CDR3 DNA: TGTGCCAGCAGCCAAAGCGGACAGCTAAATTCACCCCTCCACTTT; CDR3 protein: CASSQSGQLNSPLHF
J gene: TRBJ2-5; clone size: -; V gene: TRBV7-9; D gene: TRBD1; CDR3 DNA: TGTGCCAGCAGGGCCGGGACAGAAGAGACCCAGTACTTC; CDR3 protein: CASRAGTEETQYF
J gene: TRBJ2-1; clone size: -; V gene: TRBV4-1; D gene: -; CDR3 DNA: TGCGCCAGCAGCCTTCCCACCGCGCGACGGCCGAACAATGAGCAGTTCTTC; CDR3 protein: CASSLPTARRPNNEQFF
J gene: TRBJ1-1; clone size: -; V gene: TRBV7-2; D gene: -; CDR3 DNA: TGTGCCAGCAGCTTTCTAGAGGGCACTGAAGCTTTCTTT; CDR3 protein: CASSFLEGTEAFF
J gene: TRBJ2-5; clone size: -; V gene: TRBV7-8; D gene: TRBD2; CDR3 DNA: TGTGCCAGCAGCTTAGGGACTAGCGGGAGGGTAGAGTACTTC; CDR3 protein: CASSLGTSGRVEYF
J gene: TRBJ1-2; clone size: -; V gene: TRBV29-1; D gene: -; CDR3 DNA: TGCAGCGTTCAGATTAACTATGGCTACACCTTC; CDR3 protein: CSVQINYGYTF
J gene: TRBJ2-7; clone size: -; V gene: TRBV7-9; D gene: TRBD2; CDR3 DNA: TGTGCCAGCAGCCAAACCCGGGACTATACCTACGAGCAGTACTTC; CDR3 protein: CASSQTRDYTYEQYF
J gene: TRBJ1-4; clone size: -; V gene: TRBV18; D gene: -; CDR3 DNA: TGTGCCAGCTCACCAAGTTTGGAAAAACTGTTTTTT; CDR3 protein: CASSPSLEKLFF
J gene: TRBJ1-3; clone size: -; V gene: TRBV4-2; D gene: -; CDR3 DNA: TGTGCCAGCAGCCACCCAAGTGGGGGGTCGAATGGAAACACCATATATTTT; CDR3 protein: CASSHPSGGSNGNTIYF
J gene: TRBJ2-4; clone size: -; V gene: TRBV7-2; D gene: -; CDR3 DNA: TGTGCCAGCAGCTTGGGCCTAGCCAAAAACATTCAGTACTTC; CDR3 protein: CASSLGLAKNIQYF
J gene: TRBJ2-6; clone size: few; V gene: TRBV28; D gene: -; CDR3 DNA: TGTGCCAGCTCCACCGCTATGGGGACAGGGGCCAACGTCCTGACTTTC; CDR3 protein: CASSTAMGTGANVLTF
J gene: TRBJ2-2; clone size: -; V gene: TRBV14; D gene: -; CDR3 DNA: TGTGCCAGCAGCCAAGTGGTTAACACCGGGGAGCTGTTTTTT; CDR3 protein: CASSQVVNTGELFF
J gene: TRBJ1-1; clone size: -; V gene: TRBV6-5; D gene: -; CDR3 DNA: TGTGCCAGCATCCCGACAAGCTGGGGAGAAGCTTTCTTT; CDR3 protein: CASIPTSWGEAFF
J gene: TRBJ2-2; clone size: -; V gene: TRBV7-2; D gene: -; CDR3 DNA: TGTGCCAGCAGCTTAACTTCCGGGAACACCGGGGAGCTGTTTTTT; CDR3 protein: CASSLTSGNTGELFF
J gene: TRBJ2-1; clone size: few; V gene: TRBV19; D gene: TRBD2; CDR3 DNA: TGTGCCAGTAGTATCTCCATAGCGGGAGCTGGCGATGAGCAGTTCTTC; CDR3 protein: CASSISIAGAGDEQFF
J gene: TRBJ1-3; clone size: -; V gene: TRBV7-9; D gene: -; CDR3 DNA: TGTGCCAGCAGCTTCTCCAGCTCGGGAAACACCATATATTTT; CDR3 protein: CASSFSSSGNTIYF
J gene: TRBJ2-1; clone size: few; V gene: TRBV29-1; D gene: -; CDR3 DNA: TGCAGCGCCGCAGGGTACAATGAGCAGTTCTTC; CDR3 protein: CSAAGYNEQFF
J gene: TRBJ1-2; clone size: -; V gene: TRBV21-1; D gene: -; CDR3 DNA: TGTGCCAGCATGGTTTCCTCGTATGGCTACACCTTC; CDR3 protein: CASMVSSYGYTF